One and the same sample provided the 18 T cell receptor beta chains below, sequenced in a study of blood T cell repertoires in COVID-19. The method was immunoSEQ multiplex PCR; TCRdb's version includes in-frame clones alone and lacks a portion of them. The repertoire holds 250,000 to 350,000 clones, 88% seen once, with less than 3% in the top ten. Sequencing was carried out using PBMCs or T cells enriched from blood (not recorded which). These TCRs come from a woman between 50 and 59 years old who had recovered from COVID-19.

This clone occurred once. This rearrangement joins TRBV2 to TRBJ2-5; unclear D gene. This CDR3 is built from 12 residues. Germline CDR1 SNHLY, CDR2 FYNNEI. Deletions cut 8 bases from V and 4 bases from J, with 11 bases between. The CDR3 protein is CASSGLAETQYF. The CDR3 DNA reads TGTGCCAGCTCAGGTCTTGCAGAGACCCAGTACTTC.

This rearrangement joins TRBV7-8 to TRBJ2-7; TRBD1 might be the D (5 bases). The germline V and J ends were trimmed by 5 bases and 3 bases, with 14 bases remaining between them. The CDR3 sequence is 14 residues long. Germline loops: CDR1 SGHVS, CDR2 FQNEAQ. Here the CDR3 reads CASSARQISYEQYF. CDR3 bases: TGTGCCAGCAGCGCCCGACAGATAAGCTACGAGCAGTACTTC.

In its sample, this clone was seen a few times. The chain uses TRBV3-1 (or the pseudogene TRBV3-2) and TRBJ1-6; D not resolved. Per germline, CDR1 LGHDT and CDR2 YNNKEL (reference sequence). This CDR3 comprises 14 residues. Trimming cost V 2 bases and J 9 bases, with 11 bases left between them. The CDR3 sequence: CASSQLVLGSPLHF. CDR3 coding DNA: TGTGCCAGCAGCCAACTAGTTCTCGGTTCACCCCTCCACTTT.

The gene calls are TRBV6-4 and TRBJ2-1, with 13 bases identical to TRBD2. The CDR3 length is 15 residues. Germline CDR1 MRHNA, CDR2 SNTAGT. With V trimmed by 2 bases and J by 10 bases, 5 bases remained unmatched. The CDR3 region is CASSDEGLAGEEQFF. CDR3 coding DNA: TGTGCCAGCAGTGACGAAGGACTAGCGGGAGAGGAGCAGTTCTTC.

The chain's CDR3 is CASSLGGRAQVVQFF. DNA of the CDR3: TGTGCCAGCAGTTTGGGGGGGAGGGCCCAGGTAGTGCAGTTCTTC. The rearrangement uses TRBV28 and TRBJ2-1; 7 nucleotides match TRBD2. J gave up 12 bases and V 3 bases, and 14 bases lay outside the gene matches. The CDR3 has 15 residues. Germline V gives CDR1 MDHEN, CDR2 SYDVKM.

The chain uses TRBV27 and TRBJ1-2; D perhaps matches TRBD1 (6 bases). The CDR3 is 14 amino acids. Germline assignment: CDR1 MNHEY and CDR2 SMNVEV (reference sequence). V lost 5 bases and J lost 4, with 14 bases in between. The CDR3 region has the DNA TGTGCCAGCAGTGGACAAGGGGGGGGCTATGGCTACACCTTC. Translation gives CASSGQGGGYGYTF.

About this clone: Other DNA sequences of this sample code for an identical CDR3. V is TRBV7-2 and J is TRBJ1-5; D is ambiguous. V was cut by 0 bases and J by 3 bases, with 3 bases left in between. The CDR3 has 13 amino acids. The germline V gene has CDR1 SGHTA and CDR2 FQGNSA. The CDR3 nucleotides are TGTGCCAGCAGCTTAGCGGCCAATCAGCCCCAGCATTTT. This translates into CASSLAANQPQHF.

The rearrangement uses TRBV10-2 and TRBJ2-1, with D unresolved. This CDR3 spans 14 amino acids. Trimming took off 4 bases at V and 0 bases at J, with 7 bases between the two ends. Germline V gives CDR1 WSHSY, CDR2 SAAADI. The CDR3 region is CASSVTGSYNEQFF. The DNA of the CDR3 is TGCGCCAGCAGTGTCACCGGCTCCTACAATGAGCAGTTCTTC.

This clone was seen only once. The V call is TRBV10-3, the J call TRBJ2-7, with 8 bases fitting TRBD2. J was trimmed by 4 bases and V by 1 base; bases with no gene match: 6. Germline CDR1 ENHRY, CDR2 SYGVKD. The CDR3 consists of 15 residues. The CDR3 DNA is TGTGCCATCAGTGAGTTAACTAGCGGCTCATACGAGCAGTACTTC. It translates to CAISELTSGSYEQYF.

V gene TRBV5-4 combines with J gene TRBJ1-4; possibly TRBD1 for D (5 bases). The CDR3 loop spans 14 amino acids. The germline V gene encodes CDR1 SGHNT and CDR2 YYREEE (reference sequence). V lost 3 bases and J 5 bases, leaving 11 bases between the germline ends. The CDR3 coding sequence is TGTGCCAGCAGCTCAACAGGTTCGAATGAAAAACTGTTTTTT. Translation: CASSSTGSNEKLFF.

The chain is built from TRBV2 and TRBJ1-4, with 11 positions matching TRBD1. V lost 3 bases and J lost 7; bases outside the gene matches: 4. The germline gives CDR1 SNHLY, CDR2 FYNNEI. There are 15 residues in the CDR3. CDR3 loop: CASSEGTGGSEKLFF. The CDR3 nucleotides are TGTGCCAGCAGTGAGGGGACAGGGGGTTCTGAAAAACTGTTTTTT.

This sequence joins TRBV18 and TRBJ1-2; 10 bases agree with TRBD1. The V and J ends lost 6 bases and 4 bases, in that order; junction bases with no gene match: 11. CDR1 and CDR2 from the germline V gene are KGHSH and LQKENI. This CDR3 contains 16 residues. CDR3 residues: CASSPPGQGLSYGYTF. Here the CDR3 DNA reads TGTGCCAGCTCCCCTCCGGGACAGGGGCTTTCCTATGGCTACACCTTC.

J is TRBJ2-1 and V is TRBV28, with 10 bases identical to TRBD2. Trimming removed 5 bases from V and 4 bases from J; junction bases left unmatched: 8. Per germline, CDR1 MDHEN and CDR2 SYDVKM. The CDR3 has 16 residues. CDR3 DNA sequence: TGTGCCAGCAGTGTCCCGGGACTAGCGACTTACAATGAGCAGTTCTTC. This codes for CASSVPGLATYNEQFF.

The chain combines TRBV2 with TRBJ2-5; D is unclear. The germline CDR1 and CDR2 sequences are SNHLY and FYNNEI. V dropped 4 bases and J dropped 5 bases, with 14 bases sitting between them. The CDR3 length is 14 residues. The CDR3 bases are TGTGCCAGCAGTGGTATCGGCGCCGGGGAGACCCAGTACTTC. Translating gives CASSGIGAGETQYF.

The chain links TRBV10-1 to TRBJ2-7, with D perhaps TRBD2 (5 bases). V lost 0 bases and J lost 1, with 7 bases in between. This CDR3 is 14 amino acids long. The germline V gene encodes CDR1 WNHNN and CDR2 SYGVQD (reference sequence). CDR3 protein: CASSESRDSYEQYF. The CDR3 DNA reads as TGCGCCAGCAGTGAGTCCCGGGATTCCTACGAGCAGTACTTC.

This chain joins TRBV18 and TRBJ2-3, with 11 bases aligning to TRBD2. CDR1 KGHSH and CDR2 LQKENI come from the germline V gene. The ends lost 2 bases at V and 3 bases at J; junction bases unmatched: 7. The CDR3 is 17 amino acids. The CDR3 sequence: CASSPSTSGRSTDTQYF. The CDR3 coding sequence is TGTGCCAGCTCACCAAGTACTAGCGGGAGAAGTACAGATACGCAGTATTTT.

The chain carries TRBV6-5 and TRBJ1-2; the match to TRBD1 covers 7 bases. Germline V gene sequence: CDR1 MNHEY, CDR2 SVGAGI. V was clipped by 6 bases and J by 5 bases; unmatched bases: 6. The CDR3 runs to 13 residues. This chain's CDR3 is CASSRDSKYGYTF. The CDR3 DNA is TGTGCCAGCAGCCGGGACAGTAAATATGGCTACACCTTC.

This rearrangement joins TRBV19 to TRBJ2-2; 10 positions match TRBD1. The ends lost 6 bases at V and 4 bases at J; junction bases unmatched: 2. Per germline, CDR1 LNHDA and CDR2 SQIVND (reference sequence). The length of the CDR3 is 14 residues. This CDR3 reads CASRGTGVTGELFF. CDR3 DNA: TGTGCCAGTAGAGGGACAGGGGTCACCGGGGAGCTGTTTTTT.